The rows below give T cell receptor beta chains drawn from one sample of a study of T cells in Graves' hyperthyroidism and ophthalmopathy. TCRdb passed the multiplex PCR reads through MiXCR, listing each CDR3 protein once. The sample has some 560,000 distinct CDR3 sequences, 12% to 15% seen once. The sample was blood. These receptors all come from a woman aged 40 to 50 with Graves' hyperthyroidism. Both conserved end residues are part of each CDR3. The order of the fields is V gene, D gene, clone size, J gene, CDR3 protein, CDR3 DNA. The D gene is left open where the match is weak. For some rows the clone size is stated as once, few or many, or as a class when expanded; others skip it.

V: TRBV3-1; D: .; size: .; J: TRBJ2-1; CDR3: CASIGKGGKNNEQFF; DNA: TGTGCCAGCATCGGGAAGGGGGGTAAAAACAATGAGCAGTTCTTC
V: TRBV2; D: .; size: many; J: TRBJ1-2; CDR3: CASSEGDYGYTF; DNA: TGTGCCAGCAGTGAGGGAGACTATGGCTACACCTTC
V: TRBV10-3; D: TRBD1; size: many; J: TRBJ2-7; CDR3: CATIQGAQFYEQYF; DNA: TGTGCCACGATTCAGGGGGCGCAATTCTACGAGCAGTACTTC
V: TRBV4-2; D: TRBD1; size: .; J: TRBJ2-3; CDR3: CASSQDVQGVTQYF; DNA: TGTGCCAGCAGCCAAGATGTGCAGGGGGTGACGCAGTATTTT
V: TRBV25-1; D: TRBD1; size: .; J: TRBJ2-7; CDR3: CASKRPRDRMNEQYF; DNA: TGTGCCAGCAAGAGACCCCGGGACAGGATGAACGAGCAGTACTTC
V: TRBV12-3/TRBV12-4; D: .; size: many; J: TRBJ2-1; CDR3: CASSFGGGGNEQFF; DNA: TGTGCCAGCAGTTTTGGTGGAGGGGGGAACGAGCAGTTCTTC
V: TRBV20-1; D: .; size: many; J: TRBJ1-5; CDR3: CSARVGERPQHF; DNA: TGCAGTGCTAGAGTTGGTGAGCGGCCCCAGCATTTT
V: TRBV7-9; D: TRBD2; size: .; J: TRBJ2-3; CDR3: CASGSGRTSTDTQYF; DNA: TGTGCCAGCGGTAGCGGGAGGACTAGCACAGATACGCAGTATTTT
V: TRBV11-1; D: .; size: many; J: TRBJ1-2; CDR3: CASSLQGGESGYTF; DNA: TGTGCCAGCAGCTTACAGGGCGGGGAGTCTGGCTACACCTTC
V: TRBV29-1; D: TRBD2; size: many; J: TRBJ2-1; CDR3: CSVGERTSGGNEQFF; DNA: TGCAGCGTAGGAGAACGGACTAGCGGGGGGAATGAGCAGTTCTTC
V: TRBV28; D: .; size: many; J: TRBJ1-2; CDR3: CASSLGRVYGYTF; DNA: TGTGCCAGCAGTTTAGGCAGAGTCTATGGCTACACCTTC
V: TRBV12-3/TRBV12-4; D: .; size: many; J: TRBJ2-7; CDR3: CASRTSRGEQYF; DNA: TGTGCCAGCAGGACGAGCCGAGGCGAGCAGTACTTC
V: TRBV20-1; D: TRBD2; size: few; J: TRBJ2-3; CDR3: CSATQGASGGGSTDTQYF; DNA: TGCAGTGCTACCCAGGGCGCTAGCGGGGGGGGTTCCACAGATACGCAGTATTTT
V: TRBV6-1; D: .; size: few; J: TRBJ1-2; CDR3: CASSEWAGGAEGSTF; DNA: .
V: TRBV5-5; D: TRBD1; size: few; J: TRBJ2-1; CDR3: CASSLTGQGSYNEQFF; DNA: TGTGCCAGCAGCTTAACGGGACAGGGCTCCTACAATGAGCAGTTCTTC
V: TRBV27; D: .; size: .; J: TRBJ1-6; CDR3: CASSTGVSNNSPLHF; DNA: TGTGCCAGCAGTACCGGGGTTAGCAATAATTCACCCCTCCACTTT
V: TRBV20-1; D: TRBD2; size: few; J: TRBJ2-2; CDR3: CSARTSEGGGELFF; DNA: TGCAGTGCCCGGACTAGCGAAGGGGGCGGGGAGCTGTTTTTT
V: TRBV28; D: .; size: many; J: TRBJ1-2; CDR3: CASSLEQTYGYTF; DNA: TGTGCCAGCAGTTTGGAACAGACCTATGGCTACACCTTC
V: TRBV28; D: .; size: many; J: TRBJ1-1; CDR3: CASSLWQDYMNTEAFF; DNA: TGTGCCAGCAGTCTATGGCAGGATTACATGAACACTGAAGCTTTCTTT
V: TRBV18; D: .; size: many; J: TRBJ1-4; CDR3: CASSPRQGSEKLFF; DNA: TGTGCCAGCTCACCGCGTCAGGGAAGTGAAAAACTGTTTTTT
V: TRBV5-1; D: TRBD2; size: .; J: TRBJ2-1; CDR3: CASSPGLAGEYNEQFF; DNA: TGCGCCAGCAGCCCAGGACTAGCGGGAGAGTACAATGAGCAGTTCTTC
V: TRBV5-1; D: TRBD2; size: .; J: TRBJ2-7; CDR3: CASSLSPGGTIYEQYF; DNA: TGCGCCAGCAGCTTGTCTCCTGGGGGGACTATCTACGAGCAGTACTTC
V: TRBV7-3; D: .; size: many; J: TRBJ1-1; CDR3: CASSPSGGNTEAFF; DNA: TGTGCCAGCAGCCCCTCGGGGGGAAACACTGAAGCTTTCTTT
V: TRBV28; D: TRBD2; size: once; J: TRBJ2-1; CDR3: CASSLTDRGRSEVAGGKGRNEQFF; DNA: TGTGCCAGCAGTTTAACCGATCGGGGGAGGTCGGAGGTAGCGGGAGGGAAAGGAAGAAATGAGCAGTTCTTC
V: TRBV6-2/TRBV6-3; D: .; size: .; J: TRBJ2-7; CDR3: CASSYSAGHQVYEQYF; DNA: TGTGCCAGCAGTTACTCGGCGGGACACCAGGTCTACGAGCAGTACTTC
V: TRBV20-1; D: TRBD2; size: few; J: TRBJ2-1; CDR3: CSATDPLSGVYNEQFF; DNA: TGCAGTGCTACCGACCCACTTAGCGGGGTCTACAATGAGCAGTTCTTC
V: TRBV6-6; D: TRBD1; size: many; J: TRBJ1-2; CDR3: CASSYSLIRDRVVGYTF; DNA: TGTGCCAGCAGTTACTCGCTTATAAGGGACAGGGTAGTTGGCTACACCTTC
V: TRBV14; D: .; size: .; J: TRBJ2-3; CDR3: CASSRQAHLSDTQYF; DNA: TGTGCCAGCAGCCGACAAGCTCACCTCTCAGATACGCAGTATTTT
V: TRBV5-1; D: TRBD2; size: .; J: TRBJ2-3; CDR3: CASSLVDLLAGGPDTQYF; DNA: TGTGCCAGCAGCTTGGTCGACCTACTAGCGGGAGGTCCAGATACGCAGTATTTT
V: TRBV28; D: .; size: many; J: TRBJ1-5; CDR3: CASSPSPQGKVNQPQHF; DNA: TGTGCCAGCAGTCCTTCACCACAGGGAAAAGTCAATCAGCCCCAGCATTTT
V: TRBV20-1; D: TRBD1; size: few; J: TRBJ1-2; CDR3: CSAKTGGGYGYTF; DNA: TGCAGTGCTAAGACAGGGGGCGGCTATGGCTACACCTTC
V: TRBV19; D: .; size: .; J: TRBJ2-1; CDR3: CASSTGPGLNNEQFF; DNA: TGTGCCAGTAGTACTGGACCGGGACTCAACAATGAGCAGTTCTTC
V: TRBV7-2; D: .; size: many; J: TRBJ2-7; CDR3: CASSSRNNYEQYF; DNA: TGTGCCAGCAGCTCCCGAAACAACTACGAGCAGTACTTC
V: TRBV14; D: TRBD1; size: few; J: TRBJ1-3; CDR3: CASSLRQGMGNTIYF; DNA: TGTGCCAGCAGCCTCCGACAGGGGATGGGAAACACCATATATTTT
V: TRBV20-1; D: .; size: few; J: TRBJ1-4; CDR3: CSGQEQGLVEKLFF; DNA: TGCAGTGGTCAGGAGCAGGGGTTGGTTGAAAAACTGTTTTTT
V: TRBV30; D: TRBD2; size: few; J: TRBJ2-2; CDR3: CAWRLAGPNTGELFF; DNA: TGTGCCTGGAGACTAGCGGGACCGAACACCGGGGAGCTGTTTTTT
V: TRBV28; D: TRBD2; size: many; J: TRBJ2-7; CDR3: CASKRGTRFYEQYF; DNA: TGTGCCAGCAAAAGGGGGACTAGATTTTACGAGCAGTACTTC
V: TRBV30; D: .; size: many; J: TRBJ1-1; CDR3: CAWSDKGNTEAFF; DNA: TGTGCCTGGAGTGATAAGGGGAACACTGAAGCTTTCTTT
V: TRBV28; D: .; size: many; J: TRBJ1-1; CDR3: CASSFFPGTEAFF; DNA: TGTGCCAGCAGTTTCTTTCCGGGCACTGAAGCTTTCTTT
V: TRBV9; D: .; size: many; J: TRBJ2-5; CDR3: CASSGGGLASQETQYF; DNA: TGTGCCAGCAGCGGGGGGGGGCTAGCATCCCAAGAGACCCAGTACTTC
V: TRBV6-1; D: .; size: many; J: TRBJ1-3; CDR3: CASSWNPADSKGNTIYF; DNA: TGTGCCAGCAGTTGGAACCCGGCGGACAGCAAGGGAAACACCATATATTTT
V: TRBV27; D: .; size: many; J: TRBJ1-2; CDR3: CASSLVGANYGYTF; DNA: TGTGCCAGCAGTTTAGTCGGGGCCAACTATGGCTACACCTTC
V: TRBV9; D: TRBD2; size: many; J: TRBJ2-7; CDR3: CASSVGLAGALSSYEQYF; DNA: TGTGCCAGCAGCGTAGGACTAGCGGGTGCCTTAAGCTCCTACGAGCAGTACTTC
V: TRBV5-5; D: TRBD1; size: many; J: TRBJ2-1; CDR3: CASSQLQGGYNEQFF; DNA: TGTGCCAGCAGCCAACTACAGGGGGGCTACAATGAGCAGTTCTTC
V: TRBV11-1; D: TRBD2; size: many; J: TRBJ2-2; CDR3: CASSPGGTSYTGELFF; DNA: TGTGCCAGCAGCCCGGGGGGGACATCTTACACCGGGGAGCTGTTTTTT
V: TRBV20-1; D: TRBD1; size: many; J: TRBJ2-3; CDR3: CSAEIATGGGSDTQYF; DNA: TGCAGTGCTGAAATCGCGACAGGGGGCGGCTCAGATACGCAGTATTTT
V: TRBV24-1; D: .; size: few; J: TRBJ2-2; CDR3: CATGTGELFF; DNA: TGTGCCACCGGCACCGGGGAGCTGTTTTTT
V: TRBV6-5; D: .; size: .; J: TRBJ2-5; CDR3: CASSYESPGETQYF; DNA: TGTGCCAGCAGTTACGAATCCCCCGGGGAGACCCAGTACTTC
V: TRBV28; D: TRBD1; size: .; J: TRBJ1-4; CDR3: CASSTTGGGPNEKLFF; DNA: TGTGCCAGCAGTACGACAGGGGGCGGGCCTAATGAAAAACTGTTTTTT
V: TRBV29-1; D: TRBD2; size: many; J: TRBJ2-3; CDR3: CSVAAGGPDTQYF; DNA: TGCAGCGTTGCAGCGGGAGGACCAGATACGCAGTATTTT
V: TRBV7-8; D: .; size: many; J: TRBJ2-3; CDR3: CASSVSPGPSTDTQYF; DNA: TGTGCCAGCAGCGTTTCTCCGGGACCGAGCACAGATACGCAGTATTTT
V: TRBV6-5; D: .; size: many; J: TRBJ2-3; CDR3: CASSYPRPTDTQYF; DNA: TGTGCCAGCAGTTACCCCCGACCCACAGATACGCAGTATTTT
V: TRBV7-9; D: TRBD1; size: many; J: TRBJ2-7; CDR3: CASSQTPAGQGSYEQYF; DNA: TGTGCCAGCAGCCAGACCCCCGCTGGACAGGGTAGCTACGAGCAGTACTTC
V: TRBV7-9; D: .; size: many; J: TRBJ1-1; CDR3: CASSFGLSPLAEAFF; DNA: TGTGCCAGCAGCTTCGGACTGAGCCCCCTGGCTGAAGCTTTCTTT